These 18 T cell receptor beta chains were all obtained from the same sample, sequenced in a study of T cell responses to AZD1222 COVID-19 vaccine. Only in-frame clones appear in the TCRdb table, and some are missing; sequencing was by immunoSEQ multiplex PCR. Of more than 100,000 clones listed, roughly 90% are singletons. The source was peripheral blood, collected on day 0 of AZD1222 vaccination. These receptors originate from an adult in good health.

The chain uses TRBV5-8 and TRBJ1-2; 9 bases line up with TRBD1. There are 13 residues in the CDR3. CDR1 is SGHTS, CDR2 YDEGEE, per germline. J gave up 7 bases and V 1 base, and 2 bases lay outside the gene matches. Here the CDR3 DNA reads TGTGCCAGCAGCTTGACAGGGGGCCCTGGCTACACCTTC. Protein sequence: CASSLTGGPGYTF.

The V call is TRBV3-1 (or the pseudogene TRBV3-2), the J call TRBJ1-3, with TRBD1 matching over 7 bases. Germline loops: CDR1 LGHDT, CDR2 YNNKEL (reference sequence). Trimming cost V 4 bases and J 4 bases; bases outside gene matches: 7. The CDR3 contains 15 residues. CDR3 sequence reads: CASSRTTGDGNTIYF. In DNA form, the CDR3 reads TGTGCCAGCAGCCGAACAACAGGGGACGGAAACACCATATATTTT.

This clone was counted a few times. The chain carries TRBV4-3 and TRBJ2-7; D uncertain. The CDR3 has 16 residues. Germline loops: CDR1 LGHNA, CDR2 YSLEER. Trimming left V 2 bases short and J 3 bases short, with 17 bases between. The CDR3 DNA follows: TGCGCCAGCAGCCAAACTATGGAGTCGTCAGGCTACGAGCAGTACTTC. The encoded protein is CASSQTMESSGYEQYF.

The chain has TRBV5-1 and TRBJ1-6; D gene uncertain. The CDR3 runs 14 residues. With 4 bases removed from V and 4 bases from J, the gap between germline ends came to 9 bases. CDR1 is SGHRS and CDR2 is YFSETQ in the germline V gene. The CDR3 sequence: CASSPDEYNSPLHF. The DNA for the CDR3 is TGCGCCAGCAGCCCAGACGAATATAATTCACCCCTCCACTTT.

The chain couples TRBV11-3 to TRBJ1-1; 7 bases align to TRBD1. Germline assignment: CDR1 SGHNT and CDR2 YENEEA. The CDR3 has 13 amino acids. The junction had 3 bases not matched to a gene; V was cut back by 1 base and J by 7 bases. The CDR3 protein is CASSLVGGREAFF. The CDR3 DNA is TGTGCCAGCAGCTTAGTAGGGGGCCGTGAAGCTTTCTTT. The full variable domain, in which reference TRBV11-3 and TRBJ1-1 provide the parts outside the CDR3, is EAGVVQSPRYKIIEKKQPVAFWCNPISGHNTLYWYLQNLGQGPELLIRYENEEAVDDSQLPKDRFSAERLKGVDSTLKIQPAELGDSAVYLCASSLVGGREAFFGQGTRLTVV.

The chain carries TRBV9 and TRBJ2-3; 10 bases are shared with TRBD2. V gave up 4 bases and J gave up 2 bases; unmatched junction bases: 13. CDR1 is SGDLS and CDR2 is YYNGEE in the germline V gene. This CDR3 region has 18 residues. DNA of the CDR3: TGTGCCAGCAGCCCCCGTCTACGAGCGGGGGGGCCCACAGATACGCAGTATTTT. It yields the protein CASSPRLRAGGPTDTQYF.

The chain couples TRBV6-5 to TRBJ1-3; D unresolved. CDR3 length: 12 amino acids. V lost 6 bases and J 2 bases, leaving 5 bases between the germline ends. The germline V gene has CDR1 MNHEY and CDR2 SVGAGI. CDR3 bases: TGTGCCAGCAGAACAGCTGGAAACACCATATATTTT. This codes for CASRTAGNTIYF.

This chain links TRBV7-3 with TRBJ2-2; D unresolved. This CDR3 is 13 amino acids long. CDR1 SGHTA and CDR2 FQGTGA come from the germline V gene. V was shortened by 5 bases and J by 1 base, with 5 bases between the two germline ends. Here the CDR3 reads CASSRVNTGELFF. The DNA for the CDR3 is TGTGCCAGCAGCCGAGTGAACACCGGGGAGCTGTTTTTT.

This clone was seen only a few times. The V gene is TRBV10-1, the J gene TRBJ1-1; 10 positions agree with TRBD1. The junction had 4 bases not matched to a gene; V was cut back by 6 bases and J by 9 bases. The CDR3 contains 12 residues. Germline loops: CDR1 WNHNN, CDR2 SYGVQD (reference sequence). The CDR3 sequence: CASRGTGAKAFF. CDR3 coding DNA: TGCGCCAGCAGAGGGACAGGGGCAAAAGCTTTCTTT.

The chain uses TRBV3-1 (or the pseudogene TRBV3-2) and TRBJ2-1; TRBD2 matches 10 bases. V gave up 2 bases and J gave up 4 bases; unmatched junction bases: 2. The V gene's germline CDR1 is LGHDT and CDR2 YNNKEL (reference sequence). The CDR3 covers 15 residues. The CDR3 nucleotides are TGTGCCAGCAGCCAAACTAGCGGGGTGTACAATGAGCAGTTCTTC. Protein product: CASSQTSGVYNEQFF.

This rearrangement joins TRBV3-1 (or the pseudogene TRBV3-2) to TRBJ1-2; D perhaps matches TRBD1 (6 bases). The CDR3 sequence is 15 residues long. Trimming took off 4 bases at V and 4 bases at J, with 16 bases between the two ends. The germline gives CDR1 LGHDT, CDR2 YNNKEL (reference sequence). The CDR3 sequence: CASSLAGGHSYGYTF. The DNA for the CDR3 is TGTGCCAGCAGCCTCGCGGGGGGGCACTCCTATGGCTACACCTTC.

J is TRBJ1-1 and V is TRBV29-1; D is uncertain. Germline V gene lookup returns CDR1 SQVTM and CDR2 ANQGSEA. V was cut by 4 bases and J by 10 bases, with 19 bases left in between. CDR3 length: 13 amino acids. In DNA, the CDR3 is TGCAGCGTTGTTCCCAGGCTCATGATGGGAGCTTTCTTT. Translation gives CSVVPRLMMGAFF. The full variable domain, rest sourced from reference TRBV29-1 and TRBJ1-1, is SAVISQKPSRDICQRGTSLTIQCQVDSQVTMMFWYRQQPGQSLTLIATANQGSEATYESGFVIDKFPISRPNLTFSTLTVSNMSPEDSSIYLCSVVPRLMMGAFFGQGTRLTVV.

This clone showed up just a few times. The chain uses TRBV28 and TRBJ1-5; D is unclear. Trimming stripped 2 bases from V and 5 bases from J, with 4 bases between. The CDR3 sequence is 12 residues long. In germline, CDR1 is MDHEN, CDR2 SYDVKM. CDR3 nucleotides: TGTGCCAGCAGTTTACTTTATCAGCCCCAGCATTTT. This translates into CASSLLYQPQHF. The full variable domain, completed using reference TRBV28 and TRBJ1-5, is DVKVTQSSRYLVKRTGEKVFLECVQDMDHENMFWYRQDPGLGLRLIYFSYDVKMKEKGDIPEGYSVSREKKERFSLILESASTNQTSMYLCASSLLYQPQHFGDGTRLSIL.

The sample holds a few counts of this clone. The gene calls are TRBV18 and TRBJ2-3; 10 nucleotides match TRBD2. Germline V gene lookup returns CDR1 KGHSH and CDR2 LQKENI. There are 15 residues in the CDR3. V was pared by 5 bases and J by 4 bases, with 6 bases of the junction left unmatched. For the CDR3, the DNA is TGTGCCAGCTCAGCCGGACTAGCGGAATCAGATACGCAGTATTTT. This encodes CASSAGLAESDTQYF.

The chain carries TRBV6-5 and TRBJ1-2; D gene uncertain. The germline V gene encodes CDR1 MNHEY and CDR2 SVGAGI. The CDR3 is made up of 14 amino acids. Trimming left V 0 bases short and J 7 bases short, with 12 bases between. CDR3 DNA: TGTGCCAGCAGTTACTCGACCGGACTCACTGGCTACACCTTC. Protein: CASSYSTGLTGYTF.

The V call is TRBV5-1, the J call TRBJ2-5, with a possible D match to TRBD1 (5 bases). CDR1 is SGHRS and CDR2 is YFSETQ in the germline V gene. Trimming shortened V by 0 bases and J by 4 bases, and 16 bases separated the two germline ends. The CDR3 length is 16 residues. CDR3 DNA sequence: TGCGCCAGCAGCTTGGAGGGTTTGACAGCCTCAGAGACCCAGTACTTC. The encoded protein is CASSLEGLTASETQYF.

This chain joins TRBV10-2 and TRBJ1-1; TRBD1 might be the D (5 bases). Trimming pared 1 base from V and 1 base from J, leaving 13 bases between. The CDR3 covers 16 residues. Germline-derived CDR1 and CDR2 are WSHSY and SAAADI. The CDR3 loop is CASSEFGDSENTEAFF. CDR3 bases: TGCGCCAGCAGTGAGTTCGGTGACAGCGAGAACACTGAAGCTTTCTTT.

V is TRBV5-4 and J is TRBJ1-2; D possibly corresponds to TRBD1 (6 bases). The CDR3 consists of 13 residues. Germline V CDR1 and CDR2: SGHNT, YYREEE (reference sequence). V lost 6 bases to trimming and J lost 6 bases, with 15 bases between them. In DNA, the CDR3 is TGTGCCAGCAAAGGACAGCTGACGAATGGCTACACCTTC. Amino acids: CASKGQLTNGYTF.